This is a list of T cell receptor beta chains from one sample in a study of control samples from healthy donors and cancer patients. The protocol was immunoSEQ multiplex PCR, while the TCRdb copy is restricted to in-frame clones and leaves out a portion. The table shows more than 60,000 clones, with almost 90% occurring only once. What was sequenced was PBMCs. These receptors were taken from a man aged 60 to 69 with colorectal cancer. CDR3s leave out the opening cysteine and the closing phenylalanine or tryptophan.

TRBJ2-1	TRBV5-1	ASSGQGAYNEQF
TRBJ1-1	TRBV9	ASSVTINTEAF
TRBJ2-3	TRBV5-5	ASSSVGYSTDTQY
TRBJ2-1	TRBV3-1/TRBV3-2	ASSREQGYYNEQF
TRBJ2-3	TRBV12-1	ASSFFRVLRGGPPDTQY
TRBJ2-7	TRBV2	ASSRDRGYEQY
TRBJ2-3	TRBV15	ATSRWGVGTLPDTQY
TRBJ2-5	TRBV3-1/TRBV3-2	ASSQGLAGGETQY
TRBJ1-1	TRBV27	ASSFLGGLWDTEAF
TRBJ1-6	TRBV5-4	ASSFRWDSPLH
TRBJ1-1	TRBV9	ASSVGQGAGAEAF
TRBJ2-7	TRBV6-2/TRBV6-3	ASSYSGGNIYEQY
TRBJ2-3	TRBV9	ASMRGTGTDTQY
TRBJ1-5	TRBV6-5	ASSLDSYSNQPQH
TRBJ1-1	TRBV7-9	ASSSGYWEAF
TRBJ2-7	TRBV7-2	ASSLDTAAYEQY
TRBJ2-5	TRBV2	ASTRSWGETQY
TRBJ2-2	TRBV9	ASSPRDGPYGTGELF
TRBJ2-1	TRBV3-1/TRBV3-2	ASSLSSGVRNEQF
TRBJ2-1	TRBV4-3	ASSQGSGNYVGNEQF
TRBJ2-7	TRBV7-8	ASSFPGTGVGQY
TRBJ2-2	TRBV4-3	ASSQERLTGELF
TRBJ1-2	TRBV5-1	ASSLGQRANYGYT
TRBJ2-7	TRBV27	ASSLSGTGFYEQY
TRBJ1-6	TRBV11-3	ASSLKGRGGSYNSPLH
TRBJ2-1	TRBV6-6	ASSPQTSGGTYSEQF
TRBJ1-6	TRBV28	ATRGRVNSPLH
TRBJ2-5	TRBV4-2	ASSRRGGGVQETQY
TRBJ2-3	TRBV18	ASSPRVTTDTQY
TRBJ2-3	TRBV7-2	ASSLRFSTDTQY
TRBJ2-7	TRBV29-1	SVVTRDEQY
TRBJ1-2	TRBV27	ASSLARPRDNLNYGYT
TRBJ2-5	TRBV15	ATSRAGGGETQY
TRBJ1-1	TRBV18	ATRTEMNTEAF
TRBJ2-1	TRBV7-9	ASSLDGAVYNEQF
TRBJ1-1	TRBV19	ASSIPTGNTEAF
TRBJ2-7	TRBV6-5	ASSPPGGVPYEQY
TRBJ1-2	TRBV18	ASSPRTGKGGGYT
TRBJ1-2	TRBV9	ASSVDHGPLDLT
TRBJ2-1	TRBV2	ASSQDSLLMWF
TRBJ1-4	TRBV4-1	ASSQAWAQPEKLF
TRBJ2-5	TRBV29-1	SVPWGKTQY
TRBJ1-1	TRBV5-1	ASSLGQGWSTEAF
TRBJ1-1	TRBV28	ASILRGRYEAF
TRBJ2-5	TRBV3-1/TRBV3-2	ASSHELAGGIRETQY
TRBJ2-5	TRBV3-1/TRBV3-2	ASSPTPSSGGAETQY
TRBJ1-3	TRBV11-3	ASSLRGVAGNTIY
TRBJ1-2	TRBV18	ASSPRADGYT
TRBJ1-2	TRBV28	ASSLGDLGQLRYT
TRBJ2-5	TRBV9	ASSPSGVQETQY